A single sample is the source of the 12 T cell receptor beta chains below, sequenced in a study of shared clonotypes between healthy human individuals. The data were produced by immunoSEQ multiplex PCR, yet TCRdb's version contains in-frame clones alone and is incomplete. Of some 510,000 clones in the sample, roughly 78% were seen once. What was sequenced was PBMCs. These receptors originate from a woman in her thirties or forties in good health. Some clones in this sample may be carry-over from other donors' samples.

The chain couples TRBV25-1 to TRBJ2-2, with a possible D match to TRBD2 (6 bases). Per the germline V gene, CDR1 is MGHDK and CDR2 is SYGVNS. V lost 6 bases, J lost 6 bases, and 20 bases lay in between. CDR3 length equals 16 residues. The CDR3 DNA reads TGTGCCAGCAGCGACTACGGGGGTCTTGGTCCCGGGGAGCTGTTTTTT. Its translation is CASSDYGGLGPGELFF. Full variable domain (rest looked up from reference TRBV25-1 and TRBJ2-2): EADIYQTPRYLVIGTGKKITLECSQTMGHDKMYWYQQDPGMELHLIHYSYGVNSTEKGDLSSESTVSRIRTEHFPLTLESARPSHTSQYLCASSDYGGLGPGELFFGEGSRLTVL.

In regard to this clone: The sample carries other DNA sequences with the same CDR3. The chain couples TRBV19 to TRBJ1-2, with 8 bases aligning to TRBD1. This CDR3 has 14 residues. Germline trimming cut 2 bases from V and 3 bases from J; bases unmatched to any gene: 2. CDR1 and CDR2 (germline): LNHDA, SQIVND (reference sequence). In DNA, the CDR3 is TGTGCCAGTAGTATAAGGACAGGGCACTATGGCTACACCTTC. Its protein product is CASSIRTGHYGYTF.

About this clone itself: A single base separates this from a much larger clone, so it may be a read error. The sample contains more than one DNA sequence encoding this CDR3. CDR3 amino acids: CATSSAGTSSSGANVLTF. The CDR3 region has the DNA TGTGCCACCAGCAGTGCTGGGACTAGCTCCTCTGGGGCCAACGTCCTGACTTTC. The chain has TRBV15 and TRBJ2-6; 9 nucleotides line up with TRBD2. J lost 0 bases, V lost 3 bases, and 6 bases had no gene match. The CDR3 spans 18 residues. Germline-derived CDR1 and CDR2 are LNHNV and YYDKDF (reference sequence).

The chain employs TRBV15 and TRBJ2-4; D is unclear. The V end was cut by 0 bases, the J end by 3 bases, with 12 bases between. The CDR3 covers 16 residues. The germline V gene has CDR1 LNHNV and CDR2 YYDKDF (reference sequence). The CDR3 nucleotides are TGTGCCACCAGCAGAGATTCGCTGAGTGACAAAAACATTCAGTACTTC. It codes for CATSRDSLSDKNIQYF.

At least ten counts were recorded for this clone. This chain connects TRBV6-1 to TRBJ2-7, with D maybe TRBD1 (6 bases). With 2 bases removed from V and 1 base from J, the gap between germline ends came to 12 bases. The CDR3 runs to 15 residues. Looked up from germline, CDR1 is MNHNS and CDR2 is SASEGT. CDR3 region: CASSERPTGSYEQYF. The CDR3 nucleotides read TGTGCCAGCAGTGAACGTCCGACAGGATCCTACGAGCAGTACTTC.

CDR3 amino acids: CASSPGTGGGYTF. The CDR3 DNA is TGTGCCAGCAGCCCCGGGACAGGGGGAGGCTACACCTTC. The J gene is TRBJ1-2, the V gene TRBV6-5; 11 bases align to TRBD1. The CDR3 is 13 residues long. Germline-derived CDR1 and CDR2 are MNHEY and SVGAGI. With 6 bases clipped from V and 8 bases from J, the junction kept 5 bases outside the gene matches.

The J gene is TRBJ2-7, the V gene TRBV7-2, with 8 bases identical to TRBD2. The CDR3 runs to 16 residues. Germline trimming cut 3 bases from V and 0 bases from J; bases unmatched to any gene: 7. Germline V CDR1 and CDR2: SGHTA, FQGNSA. This CDR3 is CASSFGPSGFSYEQYF. In DNA form, the CDR3 reads TGTGCCAGCAGCTTCGGTCCTAGCGGGTTCTCCTACGAGCAGTACTTC.

The gene calls are TRBV7-2 and TRBJ1-2, with D possibly TRBD1 on 6 matching bases. Trimming pared 0 bases from V and 7 bases from J, leaving 15 bases between. The germline gives CDR1 SGHTA, CDR2 FQGNSA. The CDR3 length is 15 residues. As DNA, the CDR3 is TGTGCCAGCAGCTTAGCCGACCGAGAGGGGGTTGGCTACACCTTC. Translation gives CASSLADREGVGYTF.

The chain uses TRBV7-2 and TRBJ2-1; TRBD1 matches at 8 bases. CDR1 is SGHTA, CDR2 FQGNSA, per germline. V lost 1 base to trimming and J lost 6 bases; unmatched junction nucleotides: 2. There are 14 residues in the CDR3. The CDR3 protein is CASSLGGTGNEQFF. The DNA for the CDR3 is TGTGCCAGCAGCTTAGGGGGGACAGGCAATGAGCAGTTCTTC.

Of note for this clone: Additional DNA sequences in this sample encode the identical CDR3. The chain is built from TRBV7-2 and TRBJ1-3; D gene uncertain. V lost 1 base to trimming and J lost 0 bases, with 4 bases between them. The CDR3 has 14 amino acids. Germline V gene data show CDR1 as SGHTA and CDR2 as FQGNSA. CDR3 residues: CASSLDGSGNTIYF. CDR3 DNA sequence: TGTGCCAGCAGCTTAGACGGCTCTGGAAACACCATATATTTT. The full variable domain, rest sourced from reference TRBV7-2 and TRBJ1-3, is GAGVSQSPSNKVTEKGKDVELRCDPISGHTALYWYRQSLGQGLEFLIYFQGNSAPDKSGLPSDRFSAERTGGSVSTLTIQRTQQEDSAVYLCASSLDGSGNTIYFGEGSWLTVV.

This clone was counted once. This sequence joins TRBV2 and TRBJ1-1, with D hard to call. This CDR3 spans 14 amino acids. Germline CDR1 SNHLY, CDR2 FYNNEI. V lost 4 bases and J lost 1, with 10 bases in between. CDR3 loop: CASSVRLTNTEAFF. For the CDR3, the DNA is TGTGCCAGCAGTGTGAGGCTCACGAACACTGAAGCTTTCTTT.

The rearrangement uses TRBV28 and TRBJ1-4; 9 bases align to TRBD1. Germline CDR1 is MDHEN and CDR2 is SYDVKM. Unmatched junction bases numbered 11, after V lost 5 bases and J lost 7 bases. The CDR3 is made up of 16 amino acids. The CDR3 nucleotides read TGTGCCAGCAGTCCCTCCGGGGACAGGGTTTTTGAAAAACTGTTTTTT. This encodes CASSPSGDRVFEKLFF.